Presented here are 25 T cell receptor beta chains from one specimen sequenced in a study of type 1 and type 2 diabetes patients. Genomic DNA was the PCR template. A primer set of 30 forward and 13 reverse primers amplified the CDR3. Each CDR3 protein is one row after TCRdb ran MiXCR on the multiplex PCR reads. Of around 300,000 distinct CDR3 sequences in the sample, 40% to 50% are singletons; the top ten hold around 15%. The sample comprised peripheral blood mononuclear cells (PBMCs). The receptors come from a man between 18 and 29 years old with type 2 diabetes.

This clonotype was picked up a small number of times. V is TRBV7-2 and J is TRBJ2-7; possible D gene TRBD2, 5 bases. Trimming removed 3 bases at V and 3 bases at J, with 9 bases between. This CDR3 spans 13 amino acids. Germline V gene lookup returns CDR1 SGHTA and CDR2 FQGNSA. Here the CDR3 reads CASSLGRDYEQYF. The CDR3, as DNA: TGTGCCAGCAGCTTGGGGAGAGACTACGAGCAGTACTTC.

The chain has TRBV6-6 and TRBJ1-1; tentative D call: TRBD1 (5 bases). From germline, CDR1 is MNHNY and CDR2 SVGAGI (reference sequence). The germline V and J ends were trimmed by 7 bases and 6 bases, with 18 bases remaining between them. The CDR3 is 14 amino acids. This CDR3 is CASKFGGVEAEAFF. The CDR3 region has the DNA TGTGCCAGCAAATTCGGGGGGGTGGAGGCTGAAGCTTTCTTT.

This chain uses TRBV2 with TRBJ2-7; a possible D gene is TRBD2 (6 bases). In germline, CDR1 is SNHLY, CDR2 FYNNEI. The V gene lost 3 bases and the J gene lost 5 bases, with 14 bases spanning the gap. The CDR3 sequence is 14 residues long. The CDR3 DNA follows: TGTGCCAGCAGTGATAACTTCGGGGGTAACGAGCAGTACTTC. Translating it yields CASSDNFGGNEQYF.

This chain links TRBV2 with TRBJ2-5; maybe TRBD1 (5 bases). The germline V gene encodes CDR1 SNHLY and CDR2 FYNNEI. The CDR3 consists of 14 residues. V lost 4 bases and J lost 3, with 12 bases in between. CDR3 nucleotide sequence: TGTGCCAGCAGTGGCAGGGTCCCGAAAGAGACCCAGTACTTC. It yields the protein CASSGRVPKETQYF.

With respect to this clonotype: Sequence at one end of the junction differs from germline and may be a read error. The chain couples TRBV27 to TRBJ2-5, with a weak D call TRBD2 (5 bases). This CDR3 is built from 14 residues. CDR1 is MNHEY, CDR2 SMNVEV, per germline (reference sequence). The CDR3 spells CATSDFDYPETQYF. CDR3 coding DNA: TGTGCCACCAGTGATTTTGACTATCCGGAGACCCAGTACTTC.

Only a few counts were recorded for this clonotype. V and J are TRBV7-8 and TRBJ2-1, with TRBD2 identical over 9 bases. The CDR3 spans 15 residues. Germline V gene lookup returns CDR1 SGHVS and CDR2 FQNEAQ. J lost 4 bases, V lost 4 bases, and 5 bases had no gene match. The CDR3 loop is CASSSIAGDYNEQFF. CDR3 DNA: TGTGCCAGCAGCTCAATAGCGGGGGATTACAATGAGCAGTTCTTC.

This clonotype was counted a single time. CDR3 region: CASSYSKHLNTGELFF. In nucleotides, the CDR3 is TGTGCCAGCAGTTACTCGAAACACTTGAACACCGGGGAGCTGTTTTTT. The chain is built from TRBV6-5 and TRBJ2-2; D gene uncertain. This CDR3 region has 16 residues. Deletions cut 0 bases from V and 1 base from J, with 9 bases between. Germline values: CDR1 MNHEY, CDR2 SVGAGI.

The chain combines TRBV11-2 with TRBJ1-6; D gene ambiguous. Germline CDR1 is SGHAT and CDR2 is FQNNGV. V was shortened by 0 bases and J by 8 bases, with 5 bases between the two germline ends. The CDR3 sequence is 13 residues long. The CDR3 spells CASSLDPDSPLHF. In DNA form, the CDR3 reads TGTGCCAGCAGCTTAGACCCGGATTCACCCCTCCACTTT.

The V call is TRBV2, the J call TRBJ1-1; TRBD1 agrees at 10 bases. Per germline, CDR1 SNHLY and CDR2 FYNNEI. The CDR3 runs to 14 residues. The junction had 10 bases not matched to a gene; V was cut back by 10 bases and J by 5 bases. CDR3 sequence reads: CATGTGDRGTEAFF. CDR3 coding DNA: TGTGCCACCGGGACAGGGGACCGGGGGACTGAAGCTTTCTTT.

This clonotype appeared many times. This chain connects TRBV15 to TRBJ1-1; 8 bases fit TRBD1. Looked up from germline, CDR1 is LNHNV and CDR2 is YYDKDF (reference sequence). J lost 11 bases, V lost 3 bases, and 2 bases had no gene match. The CDR3 sequence is 11 residues long. CDR3 in amino acids: CATSRTGEAFF. For the CDR3, the DNA is TGTGCCACCAGCAGGACAGGGGAGGCTTTCTTT.

V is TRBV4-3 and J is TRBJ1-2; D gene ambiguous. The CDR3 is 16 amino acids. V shed 7 bases and J shed 0 bases, with 18 bases lying between them. CDR1 is LGHNA and CDR2 is YSLEER in the germline V gene. DNA for the CDR3: TGCGCCAGCACGCCTCGAGCGTTCGGTACTAACTATGGCTACACCTTC. It specifies CASTPRAFGTNYGYTF.

The V and J genes are TRBV19 and TRBJ2-5, with a weak D call TRBD2 (6 bases). The CDR3 contains 12 residues. CDR1 and CDR2 (germline): LNHDA, SQIVND (reference sequence). The V end was cut by 8 bases, the J end by 3 bases, with 10 bases between. The CDR3 is CASGDFKETQYF. The CDR3 DNA reads TGTGCCAGTGGGGACTTTAAAGAGACCCAGTACTTC.

The V and J genes are TRBV6-2 or TRBV6-3 and TRBJ2-1; 10 bases align to TRBD2. The CDR3 loop spans 17 amino acids. Germline V gene sequence: CDR1 MNHEY, CDR2 SVGEGT. V shed 0 bases, J shed 3 bases, and the junction held 5 bases outside the gene matches. CDR3 DNA sequence: TGTGCCAGCAGTTACTCGAGTACTAGCGGGGACTACAATGAGCAGTTCTTC. Encoded protein: CASSYSSTSGDYNEQFF.

CDR3 loop: CASSGQGAAETQYF. Written as DNA, the CDR3 is TGTGCCAGCAGCGGACAGGGGGCGGCGGAGACCCAGTACTTC. The chain couples TRBV2 to TRBJ2-5; 11 bases agree with TRBD1. This CDR3 is 14 amino acids long. V was clipped by 6 bases and J by 5 bases; unmatched bases: 5. Germline lookup yields CDR1 SNHLY and CDR2 FYNNEI.

The table lists this clonotype with a few counts. This rearrangement joins TRBV5-1 to TRBJ2-5; unclear D gene. This CDR3 comprises 15 residues. Germline values: CDR1 SGHRS, CDR2 YFSETQ. Deletions cut 7 bases from V and 1 base from J, with 17 bases between. The CDR3 DNA reads as TGCGCCAGCCATCCCTCAGGACGGTCCCAAGAGACCCAGTACTTC. Amino acids: CASHPSGRSQETQYF.

The J gene is TRBJ1-2, the V gene TRBV27; a possible D gene is TRBD1 (5 bases). V was trimmed by 1 base and J by 7 bases, leaving 10 bases between them. CDR1 and CDR2 (germline): MNHEY, SMNVEV (reference sequence). This CDR3 spans 13 amino acids. CDR3: CASSLFQGGGYTF. CDR3 nucleotide sequence: TGTGCCAGCAGTTTATTCCAGGGTGGTGGCTACACCTTC.

This clonotype was found many times. The chain is built from TRBV30 and TRBJ1-2; D remains unclear. Germline V gene lookup returns CDR1 GTSNPN and CDR2 SVGIG (reference sequence). The CDR3 contains 12 residues. Trimming left V 4 bases short and J 5 bases short, with 11 bases between. Written as DNA, the CDR3 is TGTGCCTGGAAAGCACCGAGATATGGCTACACCTTC. This codes for CAWKAPRYGYTF. Full variable domain (remainder filled in from reference TRBV30 and TRBJ1-2): SQTIHQWPATLVQPVGSPLSLECTVEGTSNPNLYWYRQAAGRGLQLLFYSVGIGQISSEVPQNLSASRPQDRQFILSSKKLLLSDSGFYLCAWKAPRYGYTFGSGTRLTVV.

This clonotype has more than one count but fewer than ten. This chain connects TRBV6-1 to TRBJ1-1, with D possibly matching TRBD1 (6 bases). V was cut by 2 bases and J by 1 base, with 11 bases left in between. Germline assignment: CDR1 MNHNS and CDR2 SASEGT. This CDR3 contains 15 residues. The CDR3 DNA follows: TGTGCCAGCAGTGAAAGGACAGAGGGGAACACTGAAGCTTTCTTT. Translation: CASSERTEGNTEAFF.

The gene calls are TRBV7-9 and TRBJ2-3, with 9 bases identical to TRBD2. The CDR3 spans 15 residues. Trimming took 5 bases from V and 3 from J; bases not matched to a gene: 6. Germline V gene sequence: CDR1 SEHNR, CDR2 FQNEAQ (reference sequence). CDR3 residues: CASSPDLAGTDTQYF. For the CDR3, the DNA is TGTGCCAGCAGCCCCGACCTAGCGGGGACAGATACGCAGTATTTT.

This chain uses TRBV20-1 with TRBJ2-7; D is possibly TRBD1 (6 bases). Looked up from germline, CDR1 is DFQATT and CDR2 is SNEGSKA (reference sequence). Trimming cost V 5 bases and J 4 bases, with 15 bases left between them. This CDR3 region has 13 residues. The CDR3 DNA reads TGCAGTGCTGGACCCGGACAGCAATACGAGCAGTACTTC. This gives the protein CSAGPGQQYEQYF.

V and J are TRBV6-6 and TRBJ1-4; possibly TRBD1 for D (6 bases). V lost 2 bases, J lost 2 bases, and 18 bases lay in between. The germline CDR1 and CDR2 sequences are MNHNY and SVGAGI (reference sequence). The CDR3 length is 18 residues. CDR3 in amino acids: CASSYPSQGQSTNEKLFF. In DNA form, the CDR3 reads TGTGCCAGCAGTTACCCTTCCCAAGGACAGAGCACTAATGAAAAACTGTTTTTT.

V gene TRBV30 combines with J gene TRBJ2-7; D is undetermined. Germline values: CDR1 GTSNPN, CDR2 SVGIG (reference sequence). The length of the CDR3 is 11 residues. Trimming shortened V by 4 bases and J by 4 bases, and 8 bases separated the two germline ends. CDR3 protein: CAWKETYEQYF. The CDR3 DNA reads TGTGCCTGGAAGGAGACATACGAGCAGTACTTC.

This clonotype was detected only once. This rearrangement joins TRBV5-1 to TRBJ1-1, with 7 bases matching TRBD1. The CDR3 consists of 14 residues. Germline lookup yields CDR1 SGHRS and CDR2 YFSETQ. The ends lost 2 bases at V and 5 bases at J; junction bases unmatched: 6. CDR3: CASSFGTEGTEAFF. CDR3 sequence (DNA): TGCGCCAGCAGCTTCGGGACAGAAGGAACTGAAGCTTTCTTT.

V is TRBV6-2 or TRBV6-3 and J is TRBJ1-5, with 9 bases identical to TRBD1. Germline V lookup: CDR1 MNHEY, CDR2 SVGEGT. Unmatched junction bases numbered 10, after V lost 8 bases and J lost 2 bases. The CDR3 has 16 amino acids. This CDR3 is CASGGPQGAGNQPQHF. The CDR3 nucleotides are TGTGCCAGCGGTGGACCACAGGGGGCGGGCAATCAGCCCCAGCATTTT.

V usage is TRBV2 and J usage is TRBJ1-5; D remains ambiguous. The V gene lost 7 bases and the J gene lost 1 base, with 20 bases spanning the gap. This CDR3 comprises 17 residues. Germline-derived CDR1 and CDR2 are SNHLY and FYNNEI. CDR3 residues: CASKKGRTGRSNQPQHF. CDR3 nucleotide sequence: TGTGCCAGCAAGAAAGGCAGGACGGGTAGGAGCAATCAGCCCCAGCATTTT.